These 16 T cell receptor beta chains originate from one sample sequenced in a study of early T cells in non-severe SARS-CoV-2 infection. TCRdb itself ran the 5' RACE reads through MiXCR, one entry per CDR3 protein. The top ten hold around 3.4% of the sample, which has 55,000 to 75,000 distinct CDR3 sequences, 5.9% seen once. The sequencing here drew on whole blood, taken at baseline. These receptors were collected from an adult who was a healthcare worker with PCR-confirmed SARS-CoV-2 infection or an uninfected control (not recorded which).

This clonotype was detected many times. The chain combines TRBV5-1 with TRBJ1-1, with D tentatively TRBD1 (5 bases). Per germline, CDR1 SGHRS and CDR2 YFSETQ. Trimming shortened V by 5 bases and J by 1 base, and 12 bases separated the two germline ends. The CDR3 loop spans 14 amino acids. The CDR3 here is CASRAGTANTEAFF. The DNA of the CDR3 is TGCGCCAGCAGGGCCGGGACGGCGAACACTGAAGCTTTCTTT.

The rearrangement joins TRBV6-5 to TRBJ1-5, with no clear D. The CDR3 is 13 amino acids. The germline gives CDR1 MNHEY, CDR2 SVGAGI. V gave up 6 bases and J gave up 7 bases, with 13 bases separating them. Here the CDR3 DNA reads TGTGCCAGCAGCCGGGATTCCATCCAGCCCCAGCATTTT. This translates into CASSRDSIQPQHF.

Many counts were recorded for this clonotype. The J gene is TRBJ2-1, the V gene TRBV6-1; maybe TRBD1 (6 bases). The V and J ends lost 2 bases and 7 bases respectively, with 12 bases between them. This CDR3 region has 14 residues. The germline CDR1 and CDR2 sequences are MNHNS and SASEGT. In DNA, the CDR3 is TGTGCCAGCAGTGAATCACAGGGAGTAAATGAGCAGTTCTTC. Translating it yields CASSESQGVNEQFF.

This CDR3 is CSARFLADTQYF. The CDR3 nucleotides are TGCAGTGCTAGGTTCCTAGCAGATACGCAGTATTTT. The J gene is TRBJ2-3, the V gene TRBV20-1; D remains ambiguous. Trimming removed 3 bases at V and 4 bases at J, with 8 bases between. This CDR3 has 12 residues. Germline CDR1 reads DFQATT; CDR2 reads SNEGSKA (reference sequence).

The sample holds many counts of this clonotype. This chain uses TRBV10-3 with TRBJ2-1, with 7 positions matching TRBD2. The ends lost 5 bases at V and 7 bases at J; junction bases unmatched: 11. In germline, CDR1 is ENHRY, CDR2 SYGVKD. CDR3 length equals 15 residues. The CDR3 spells CAISQGDSGKNEQFF. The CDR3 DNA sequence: TGTGCCATCAGTCAAGGTGACAGCGGGAAAAATGAGCAGTTCTTC.

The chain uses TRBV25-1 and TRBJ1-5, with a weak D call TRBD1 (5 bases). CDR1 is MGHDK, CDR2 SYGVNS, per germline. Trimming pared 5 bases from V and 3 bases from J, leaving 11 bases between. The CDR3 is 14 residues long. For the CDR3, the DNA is TGTGCCAGCAGTTGGGGGGTTAACAATCAGCCCCAGCATTTT. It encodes CASSWGVNNQPQHF.

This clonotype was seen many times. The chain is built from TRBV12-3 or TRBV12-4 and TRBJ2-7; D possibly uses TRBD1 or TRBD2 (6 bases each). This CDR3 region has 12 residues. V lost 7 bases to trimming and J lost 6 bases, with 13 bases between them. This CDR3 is CASNPKGGEQYF. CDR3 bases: TGTGCCAGCAACCCTAAGGGGGGCGAGCAGTACTTC.

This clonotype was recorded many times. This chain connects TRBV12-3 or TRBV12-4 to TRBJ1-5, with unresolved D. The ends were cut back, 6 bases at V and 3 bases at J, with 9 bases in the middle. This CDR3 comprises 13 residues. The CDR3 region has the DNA TGTGCCAGCAGGGGAAGGGCCAATCAGCCCCAGCATTTT. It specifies CASRGRANQPQHF.

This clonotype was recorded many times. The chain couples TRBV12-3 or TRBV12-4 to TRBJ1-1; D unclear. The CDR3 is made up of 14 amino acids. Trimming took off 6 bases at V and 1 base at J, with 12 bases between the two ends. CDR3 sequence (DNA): TGTGCCAGCAGGTCCCCTGAGACGAACACTGAAGCTTTCTTT. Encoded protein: CASRSPETNTEAFF.

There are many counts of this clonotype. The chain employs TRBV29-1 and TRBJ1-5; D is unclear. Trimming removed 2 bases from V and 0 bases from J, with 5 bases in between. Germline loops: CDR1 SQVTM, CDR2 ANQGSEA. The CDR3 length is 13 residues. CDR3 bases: TGCAGCGTTGAATACAATAGCAATCAGCCCCAGCATTTT. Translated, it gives CSVEYNSNQPQHF.

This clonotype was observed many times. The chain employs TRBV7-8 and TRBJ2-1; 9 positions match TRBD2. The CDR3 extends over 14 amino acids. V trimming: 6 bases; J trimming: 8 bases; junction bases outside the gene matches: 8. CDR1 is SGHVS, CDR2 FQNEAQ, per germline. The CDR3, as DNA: TGTGCCAGCAGTTCCTTAGCGGGAGCCCATGAGCAGTTCTTC. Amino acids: CASSSLAGAHEQFF.

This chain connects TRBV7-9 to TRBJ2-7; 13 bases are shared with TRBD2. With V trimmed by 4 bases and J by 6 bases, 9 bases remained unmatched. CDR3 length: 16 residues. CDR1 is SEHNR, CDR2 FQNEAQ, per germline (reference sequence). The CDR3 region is CASSSDGTSGTPEQYF. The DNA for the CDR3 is TGTGCCAGCAGCTCTGACGGGACTAGCGGGACGCCCGAGCAGTACTTC. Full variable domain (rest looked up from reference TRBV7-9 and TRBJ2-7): DTGVSQNPRHKITKRGQNVTFRCDPISEHNRLYWYRQTLGQGPEFLTYFQNEAQLEKSRLLSDRFSAERPKGSFSTLEIQRTEQGDSAMYLCASSSDGTSGTPEQYFGPGTRLTVT.

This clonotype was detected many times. The CDR3 DNA reads TGTGCCAGCAGCGGCGATTGGGGCGAAAAACTGTTTTTT. Translating it yields CASSGDWGEKLFF. The J gene is TRBJ1-4, the V gene TRBV7-6, with a weak D call TRBD1 (5 bases). This CDR3 is built from 13 residues. Per the germline V gene, CDR1 is SGHVS and CDR2 is FNYEAQ. V gave up 5 bases and J gave up 8 bases, with 12 bases separating them.

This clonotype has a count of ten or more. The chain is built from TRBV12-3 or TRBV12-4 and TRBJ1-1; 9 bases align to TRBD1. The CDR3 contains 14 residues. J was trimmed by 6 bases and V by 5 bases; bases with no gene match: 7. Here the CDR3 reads CASSQGQGMAEAFF. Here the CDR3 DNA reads TGTGCCAGCAGTCAAGGACAGGGGATGGCTGAAGCTTTCTTT.

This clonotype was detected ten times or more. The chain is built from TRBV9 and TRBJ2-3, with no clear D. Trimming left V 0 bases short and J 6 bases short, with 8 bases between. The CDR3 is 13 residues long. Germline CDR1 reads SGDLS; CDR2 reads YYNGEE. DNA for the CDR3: TGTGCCAGCAGCGTAGAACTATGGGATACGCAGTATTTT. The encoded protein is CASSVELWDTQYF.

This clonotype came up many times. CDR3: CATSRGNQETQYF. As DNA, the CDR3 is TGCGCCACCTCACGCGGGAACCAAGAGACCCAGTACTTC. The gene calls are TRBV10-2 and TRBJ2-5; TRBD2 might be the D (6 bases). CDR3 length: 13 residues. The V gene lost 10 bases and the J gene lost 0 bases, with 12 bases spanning the gap. In germline, CDR1 is WSHSY, CDR2 SAAADI.